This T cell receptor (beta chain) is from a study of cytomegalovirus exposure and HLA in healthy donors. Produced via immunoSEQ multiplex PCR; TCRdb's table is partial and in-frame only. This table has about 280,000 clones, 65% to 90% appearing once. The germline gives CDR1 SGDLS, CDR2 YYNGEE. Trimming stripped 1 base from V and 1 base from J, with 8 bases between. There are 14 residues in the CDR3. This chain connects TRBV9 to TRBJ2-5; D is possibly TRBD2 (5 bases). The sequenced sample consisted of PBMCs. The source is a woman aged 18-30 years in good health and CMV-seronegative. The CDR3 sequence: CASSVKEAQETQYF. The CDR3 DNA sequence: TGTGCCAGCAGCGTAAAGGAGGCCCAAGAGACCCAGTACTTC. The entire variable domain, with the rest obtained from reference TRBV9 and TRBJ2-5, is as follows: DSGVTQTPKHLITATGQRVTLRCSPRSGDLSVYWYQQSLDQGLQFLIQYYNGEERAKGNILERFSAQQFPDLHSELNLSSLELGDSALYFCASSVKEAQETQYFGPGTRLLVL.